This T cell receptor (beta chain) was documented in a study of a mutant IDH1 vaccine in newly diagnosed glioma. TCRdb keeps only in-frame clones here, not all; method: immunoSEQ multiplex PCR. The sample holds about 98,000 clones, around nine tenths seen once. Indicated time point: baseline, week 1 (first vaccination visit). Noted treatment: pre-vaccination baseline after standard-of-care therapy. The CDR3 is made up of 15 amino acids. Between the trimmed V and J ends, which lost 11 bases and 0 bases, there was a span of 14 bases. Germline V CDR1 and CDR2: MDHEN, SYDVKM. The source material was PBMCs, sampled from a glioma patient treated with radiotherapy, temozolomide or both. This chain uses TRBV28 with TRBJ2-6, with D hard to call. The TCR was taken from a woman aged 50 to 60 with glioma. CDR3 in amino acids: CAPRNVGSGANVLTF. The CDR3 DNA reads as TGTGCCCCCCGGAACGTCGGCTCTGGGGCCAACGTCCTGACTTTC. Using reference TRBV28 and TRBJ2-6 for the parts outside the CDR3, the full variable domain is DVKVTQSSRYLVKRTGEKVFLECVQDMDHENMFWYRQDPGLGLRLIYFSYDVKMKEKGDIPEGYSVSREKKERFSLILESASTNQTSMYLCAPRNVGSGANVLTFGAGSRLTVL.